This TCR beta chain appears in the sequencing data of a study of cytomegalovirus exposure and HLA in healthy donors. For the study at large: An analysis done earlier identified more than 90 million unique TCR beta sequences from about 179 million T cells. Broader study findings: Rare TCR sequences dominated, though some public TCRs recurred in many donors. A list of 150 to 200 TCR beta chains associated with cytomegalovirus was given. A missense variant in DCLRE1C was later tied to TCR beta V- and J-gene trimming.

PCR involved 60 Vbeta and 13 Jbeta primers. The data were produced by immunoSEQ multiplex PCR, yet TCRdb's version contains in-frame clones alone and is incomplete. Seen here are 100,000 to 150,000 clones, 75% to 85% observed once, and the top ten hold about 8.9%. Trimming pared 0 bases from V and 8 bases from J, leaving 8 bases between. The CDR3 consists of 13 residues. The germline gives CDR1 MNHEY, CDR2 SVGAGI. For this clone: Its antigen is not identified.

The sequenced sample was PBMCs. This chain links TRBV6-5 with TRBJ2-1, with D perhaps TRBD1 (6 bases). The sequence was collected from a man aged 30-40 years in good health and CMV-seropositive. The CDR3 is CASSYSDSHEQFF. The DNA of the CDR3 is TGTGCCAGCAGTTACTCGGACAGCCATGAGCAGTTCTTC.